This TCR beta chain was captured in a study of blood T cell repertoires in COVID-19. About the research overall: Samples taken during acute and convalescent COVID-19 were collected in the United States, Italy and Spain. Sources were T cells, B-cell-depleted T cells, or PBMCs; the material itself was cDNA or gDNA.

The CDR3 extends over 12 amino acids. V was shortened by 5 bases and J by 3 bases, with 8 bases between the two germline ends. Per the study methods: Reference gene primer amplification yielded estimated nucleated cell counts. Measured with immunoSEQ multiplex PCR; TCRdb has only the in-frame clones, and not every one. D and trimming were read from the DNA, whereas the V and J calls and clone size are those reported in that table. The sample includes about 66,000 clones, 91% of them seen just once. The receptor was derived from a human donor in a cohort sampled during active COVID-19. The specimen sequenced was peripheral blood. The chain recombines TRBV12-3 or TRBV12-4 with TRBJ2-7; perhaps TRBD1 as D (5 bases). CDR3 nucleotide sequence: TGTGCCAGCAGTATACAGGTCTACGAGCAGTACTTC. It specifies CASSIQVYEQYF.